Shown below are 19 T cell receptor beta chains from a single sample sequenced in a study of T cells in Graves' hyperthyroidism and ophthalmopathy. Amplified TCR beta CDR3 regions derived from RNA transcripts. Researchers ran a first-round RT-PCR on the TCR CDR3 using the HTBI primer set. TCRdb called the multiplex PCR reads again in MiXCR, with one record for every CDR3 protein. The profile shows a few hundred thousand distinct CDR3 sequences, 14% to 15% of them singletons. The sample comprised blood. The origin of the receptors is a woman aged 25 to 39 with Graves' hyperthyroidism.

This clonotype showed up just a few times. The V and J genes are TRBV5-4 and TRBJ2-3, with D unresolved. CDR3 size: 12 residues. Per germline, CDR1 SGHNT and CDR2 YYREEE (reference sequence). The V end lost 4 bases, the J end lost 2 bases, and 5 bases lay between the germline ends. The CDR3 sequence: CASSPATDTQYF. DNA for the CDR3: TGTGCCAGCAGCCCAGCCACAGATACGCAGTATTTT.

Note on this clonotype: This could be a read error, since a much larger clone is one nucleotide away. V and J are TRBV28 and TRBJ2-2, with D perhaps TRBD2 (5 bases). The CDR3 is 14 amino acids. CDR1 is MDHEN, CDR2 SYDVKM, per germline. CDR3 in DNA: TGTGCCAGCAGGAAAATCTCGAACACCGGGGAGCTGGTTTTT. It encodes CASRKISNTGELVF.

This clonotype was picked up many times. The V call is TRBV27, the J call TRBJ2-7, with D possibly matching TRBD1 (7 bases). The ends were cut back, 7 bases at V and 3 bases at J, with 22 bases in the middle. The CDR3 extends over 16 amino acids. In germline, CDR1 is MNHEY, CDR2 SMNVEV (reference sequence). The CDR3, as DNA: TGTGCCAGCAAGCGACAGGGTTCAGGACTAAACTACGAGCAGTACTTC. This codes for CASKRQGSGLNYEQYF.

Many counts were recorded for this clonotype. V usage is TRBV29-1 and J usage is TRBJ2-5, with D perhaps TRBD1 or TRBD2 (5 bases each). V gave up 4 bases and J gave up 5 bases, with 17 bases separating them. Germline V gene sequence: CDR1 SQVTM, CDR2 ANQGSEA. The CDR3 is made up of 14 amino acids. Here the CDR3 reads CSVAGTPVVETQYF. CDR3 DNA: TGCAGCGTTGCCGGGACCCCCGTTGTGGAGACCCAGTACTTC.

This clonotype was detected many times. This chain's CDR3 is CSATQQGALGEQYF. The DNA for the CDR3 is TGCAGTGCAACCCAACAGGGGGCGCTTGGAGAGCAGTACTTC. This sequence joins TRBV20-1 and TRBJ2-7; 9 bases map to TRBD1. After removal of 6 bases from V and 7 bases from J, the junction contained 13 bases not matched to a gene. The CDR3 is 14 amino acids. Germline V gene data show CDR1 as DFQATT and CDR2 as SNEGSKA (reference sequence).

Comments on this clonotype: It may be a read error: a sequence one base away is much more abundant. The V and J genes are TRBV6-5 and TRBJ2-7, with 9 bases matching TRBD2. CDR1 and CDR2 (germline): MNHEY, SVGAGI. The CDR3 consists of 17 residues. CDR3 region: CASRYSRTSGPSYEQYF. CDR3 coding DNA: TGTGCCAGCAGGTACTCCCGAACTAGCGGGCCCTCCTACGAGCAGTACTTC.

This clonotype has a handful of counts. The rearrangement links TRBV7-2 to TRBJ1-3, with D tentatively TRBD1 (5 bases). The V and J ends lost 5 bases and 0 bases respectively, with 14 bases between them. The CDR3 has 16 residues. CDR1 is SGHTA and CDR2 is FQGNSA in the germline V gene. CDR3 nucleotides: TGTGCCAGCAGCCCGACGACAGTGATCTCTGGAAACACCATATATTTT. This sequence encodes CASSPTTVISGNTIYF.

The genes are TRBV20-1 and TRBJ2-3; 7 nucleotides match TRBD1. CDR3 length: 13 residues. Germline CDR1 and CDR2: DFQATT and SNEGSKA (reference sequence). Unmatched junction bases numbered 6, after V lost 5 bases and J lost 4 bases. The CDR3, as DNA: TGCAGTGCTCAAAAGACAGGGCCAGATACGCAGTATTTT. It codes for CSAQKTGPDTQYF.

This clonotype has only a few counts. This sequence joins TRBV5-4 and TRBJ2-3; possible D gene TRBD1, 6 bases. Germline assignment: CDR1 SGHNT and CDR2 YYREEE (reference sequence). The CDR3 has 12 amino acids. V lost 3 bases and J 6 bases, leaving 8 bases between the germline ends. CDR3 bases: TGTGCCAGCAGCTCCGACAGGGATACGCAGTATTTT. Translated, it gives CASSSDRDTQYF.

At least ten counts were recorded for this clonotype. The V and J genes are TRBV28 and TRBJ2-3, with 7 nucleotides matching TRBD1. Trimming removed 5 bases from V and 4 bases from J; junction bases left unmatched: 12. Per germline, CDR1 MDHEN and CDR2 SYDVKM. CDR3 length: 16 amino acids. CDR3 nucleotides: TGTGCCAGCAGTGCCCACTCGGGACAGAGCGCAGATACGCAGTATTTT. Translation gives CASSAHSGQSADTQYF.

This clonotype was detected a few times. The chain couples TRBV6-4 to TRBJ2-2; 9 positions match TRBD1. Germline CDR1 is MRHNA and CDR2 is SNTAGT. The junction had 1 base not matched to a gene; V was cut back by 0 bases and J by 2 bases. This CDR3 has 16 residues. This CDR3 reads CASSDSGQGNTGELFF. The CDR3 coding sequence is TGTGCCAGCAGTGACTCGGGACAGGGAAACACCGGGGAGCTGTTTTTT.

This clonotype was seen many times. The chain has TRBV12-3 or TRBV12-4 and TRBJ2-3; perhaps TRBD2 as D (5 bases). The CDR3 totals 13 residues. Deletions cut 6 bases from V and 2 bases from J, with 9 bases between. Here the CDR3 reads CASSTRDTDTQYF. In nucleotides, the CDR3 is TGTGCCAGCAGCACCCGGGACACAGATACGCAGTATTTT.

This chain joins TRBV2 and TRBJ2-7; D is perhaps TRBD1 (5 bases). Germline values: CDR1 SNHLY, CDR2 FYNNEI. The CDR3 has 14 amino acids. The V and J ends lost 5 bases and 2 bases respectively, with 13 bases between them. This CDR3 is CASSLKQGPYEQYF. CDR3 DNA: TGTGCCAGCAGTCTAAAGCAGGGTCCCTACGAGCAGTACTTC.

This clonotype was observed at least ten times. V and J are TRBV6-1 and TRBJ2-1; 8 positions agree with TRBD2. Trimming took 5 bases from V and 10 from J; bases not matched to a gene: 7. Per germline, CDR1 MNHNS and CDR2 SASEGT. The CDR3 consists of 13 residues. DNA for the CDR3: TGTGCCAGCAGTCCGTCACTAGCGGCCGAGCAGTTCTTC. Protein: CASSPSLAAEQFF.

The V gene is TRBV19, the J gene TRBJ2-3, with 7 bases fitting TRBD1. There are 16 residues in the CDR3. The V gene end was trimmed by 5 bases and the J gene end by 5 bases; junction bases not matched to a gene: 13. Per germline, CDR1 LNHDA and CDR2 SQIVND (reference sequence). CDR3: CASSPIRDRVQDTQYF. The CDR3 nucleotides are TGTGCCAGTAGTCCAATACGAGACAGGGTACAAGATACGCAGTATTTT.

At least ten counts were recorded for this clonotype. This chain links TRBV7-2 with TRBJ2-3; 11 bases are a match to TRBD1. Germline V gives CDR1 SGHTA, CDR2 FQGNSA. The CDR3 sequence is 16 residues long. Trimming removed 5 bases from V and 6 bases from J; junction bases left unmatched: 10. The CDR3 DNA is TGTGCCAGCAGCCCCCGGACAGGGGGCAATTTTGATACGCAGTATTTT. This codes for CASSPRTGGNFDTQYF.

This clonotype was recorded at least ten times. The chain employs TRBV30 and TRBJ2-1; 9 bases map to TRBD1. Trimming at V came to 2 bases and at J to 4 bases, leaving 9 bases not matched to a gene. The CDR3 spans 16 residues. Germline loops: CDR1 GTSNPN, CDR2 SVGIG (reference sequence). Here the CDR3 DNA reads TGTGCCTGGAGTCCCCATACAGGGGGCCCTTACAATGAGCAGTTCTTC. Its translation: CAWSPHTGGPYNEQFF.

There are many counts of this clonotype. The CDR3 DNA sequence: TGTGCCAGCTCAAGAGTGGTGTTCGACGAGCAGTACTTC. As protein: CASSRVVFDEQYF. The chain recombines TRBV18 with TRBJ2-7; no firm D call. The germline V gene has CDR1 KGHSH and CDR2 LQKENI. CDR3 length: 13 amino acids. With 5 bases removed from V and 5 bases from J, the gap between germline ends came to 13 bases.

This clonotype has ten or more counts. This chain links TRBV28 with TRBJ2-7; D perhaps matches TRBD2 (5 bases). V lost 3 bases, J lost 1 base, and 10 bases lay in between. There are 14 residues in the CDR3. Germline lookup yields CDR1 MDHEN and CDR2 SYDVKM. The CDR3 is CASSFSGRSYEQYF. The CDR3 DNA is TGTGCCAGCAGTTTCAGCGGCAGATCCTACGAGCAGTACTTC.